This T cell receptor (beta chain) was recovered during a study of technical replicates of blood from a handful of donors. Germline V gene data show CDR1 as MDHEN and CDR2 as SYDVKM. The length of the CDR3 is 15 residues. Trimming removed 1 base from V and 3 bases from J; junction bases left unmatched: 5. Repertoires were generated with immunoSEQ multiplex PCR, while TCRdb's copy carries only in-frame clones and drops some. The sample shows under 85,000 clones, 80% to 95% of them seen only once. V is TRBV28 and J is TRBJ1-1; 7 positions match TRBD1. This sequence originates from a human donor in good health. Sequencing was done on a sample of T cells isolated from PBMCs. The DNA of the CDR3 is TGTGCCAGCAGTTTATTGGCAGGGGGAGACACTGAAGCTTTCTTT. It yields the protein CASSLLAGGDTEAFF.